A single sample is the source of the 2 T cell receptor beta chains below, sequenced in a study of T cell responses to AZD1222 COVID-19 vaccine. Repertoires were generated with immunoSEQ multiplex PCR, while TCRdb's copy carries only in-frame clones and drops some. Of about 140,000 clones in the sample, more than 90% were seen once. The specimen comprised peripheral blood, sampled on day 0 of AZD1222 vaccination. The receptors were sampled from an adult in good health.

This clone appeared once. This sequence joins TRBV5-4 and TRBJ2-7; D is perhaps TRBD1 or TRBD2 (5 bases each). V was shortened by 2 bases and J by 9 bases, with 9 bases between the two germline ends. The CDR3 is made up of 11 amino acids. Germline lookup yields CDR1 SGHNT and CDR2 YYREEE (reference sequence). CDR3 amino acids: CASSFGDRQYF. The CDR3 DNA reads TGTGCCAGCAGCTTCGGGGACCGGCAGTACTTC. The full variable domain, its missing parts supplied by reference TRBV5-4 and TRBJ2-7, is ETGVTQSPTHLIKTRGQQVTLRCSSQSGHNTVSWYQQALGQGPQFIFQYYREEENGRGNFPPRFSGLQFPNYSSELNVNALELDDSALYLCASSFGDRQYFGPGTRLTVT.

The J gene is TRBJ1-2, the V gene TRBV10-2; D call uncertain. CDR3 length equals 11 residues. CDR1 and CDR2 from the germline V gene are WSHSY and SAAADI. V was trimmed by 7 bases and J by 10 bases, leaving 13 bases between them. CDR3 loop: CASTFGLLYTF. Here the CDR3 DNA reads TGCGCCAGCACCTTCGGACTTCTCTACACCTTC.